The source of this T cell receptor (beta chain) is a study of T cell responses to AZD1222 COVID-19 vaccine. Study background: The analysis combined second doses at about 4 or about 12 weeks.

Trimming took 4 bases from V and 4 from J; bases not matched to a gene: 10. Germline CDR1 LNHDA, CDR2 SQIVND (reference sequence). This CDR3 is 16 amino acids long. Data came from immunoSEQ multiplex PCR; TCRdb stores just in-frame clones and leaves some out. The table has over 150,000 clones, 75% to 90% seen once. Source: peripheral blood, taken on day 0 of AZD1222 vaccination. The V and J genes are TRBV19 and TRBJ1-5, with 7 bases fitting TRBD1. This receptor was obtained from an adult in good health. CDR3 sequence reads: CASSSGSGGGNQPQHF. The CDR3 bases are TGTGCCAGTAGTAGCGGTTCAGGGGGAGGAAATCAGCCCCAGCATTTT.